This TCR beta chain emerged from a study of Ad26.COV2.S vaccination and SARS-CoV-2 variants. Findings and caveats of the study: The TCR-based breadth and depth measures might underestimate overall T cell responses. Spike-specific TCR breadth in vaccine recipients exceeded that seen in placebo recipients.

This CDR3 region has 18 residues. V was pared by 1 base and J by 4 bases, with 20 bases between. The germline gives CDR1 KGHSH, CDR2 LQKENI. Indicated treatment: roughly 18 received Ad26.COV2.S at low or high dose, single or two shots; five or six received placebo; per-sample allocation not given. Sampling occurred on day 63 after the first vaccine or placebo injection. Measured with immunoSEQ multiplex PCR; TCRdb has only the in-frame clones, and not every one. In the table there are about 350,000 clones, around 84% of which are singletons. The count of this clone is one. Its antigen is currently unknown.

Sample: peripheral blood, taken in a trial of Ad26.COV2.S vaccine versus placebo. The chain combines TRBV18 with TRBJ2-1; D remains ambiguous. This TCR came from a person between 18 and 65 years old who received the Ad26.COV2.S COVID-19 vaccine or a placebo. CDR3 nucleotides: TGTGCCAGCTCACCACGCCCCGACCTCGACCCACTTTACAATGAGCAGTTCTTC. Protein sequence: CASSPRPDLDPLYNEQFF. The whole variable domain, filled in from reference TRBV18 and TRBJ2-1, reads NAGVMQNPRHLVRRRGQEARLRCSPMKGHSHVYWYRQLPEEGLKFMVYLQKENIIDESGMPKERFSAEFPKEGPSILRIQQVVRGDSAAYFCASSPRPDLDPLYNEQFFGPGTRLTVL.